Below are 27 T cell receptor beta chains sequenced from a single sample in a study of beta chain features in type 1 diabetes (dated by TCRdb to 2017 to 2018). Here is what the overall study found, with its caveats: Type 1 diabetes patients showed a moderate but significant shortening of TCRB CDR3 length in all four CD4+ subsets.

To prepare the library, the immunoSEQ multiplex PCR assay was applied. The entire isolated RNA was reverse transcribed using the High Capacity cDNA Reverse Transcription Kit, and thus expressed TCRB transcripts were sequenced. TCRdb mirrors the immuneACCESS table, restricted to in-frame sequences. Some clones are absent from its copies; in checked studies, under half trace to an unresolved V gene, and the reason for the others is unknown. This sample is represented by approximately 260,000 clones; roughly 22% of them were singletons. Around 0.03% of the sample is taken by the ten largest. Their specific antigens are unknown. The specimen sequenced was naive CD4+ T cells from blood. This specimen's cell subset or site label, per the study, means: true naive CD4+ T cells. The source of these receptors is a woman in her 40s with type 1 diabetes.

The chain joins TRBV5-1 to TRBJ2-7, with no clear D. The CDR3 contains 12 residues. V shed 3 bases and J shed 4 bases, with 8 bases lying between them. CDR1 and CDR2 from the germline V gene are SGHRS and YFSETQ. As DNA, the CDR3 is TGCGCCAGCAGCTCGTCTCAGTACGAGCAGTACTTC. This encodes CASSSSQYEQYF.

CDR3 bases: TGTGCCAGCAGCTTAGGAGGGTTCTGGGGAGGGGAGACCCAGTACTTC. Translated: CASSLGGFWGGETQYF. The rearrangement links TRBV11-3 to TRBJ2-5; 7 nucleotides line up with TRBD2. The CDR3 covers 16 residues. Germline-derived CDR1 and CDR2 are SGHNT and YENEEA. The V segment lost 1 base and the J segment 5 bases; nucleotides outside the gene matches: 10.

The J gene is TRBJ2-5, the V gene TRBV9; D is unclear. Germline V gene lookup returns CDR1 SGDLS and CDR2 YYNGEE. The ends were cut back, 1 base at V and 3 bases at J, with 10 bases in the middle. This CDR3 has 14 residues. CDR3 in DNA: TGTGCCAGCAGCGTACGACTTACTAAAGAGACCCAGTACTTC. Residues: CASSVRLTKETQYF.

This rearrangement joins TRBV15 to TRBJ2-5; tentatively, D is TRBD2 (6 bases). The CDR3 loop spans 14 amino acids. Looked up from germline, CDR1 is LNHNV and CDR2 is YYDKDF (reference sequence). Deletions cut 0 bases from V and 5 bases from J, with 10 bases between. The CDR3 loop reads CATSRDGGGETQYF. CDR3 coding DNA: TGTGCCACCAGCAGAGATGGCGGAGGGGAGACCCAGTACTTC.

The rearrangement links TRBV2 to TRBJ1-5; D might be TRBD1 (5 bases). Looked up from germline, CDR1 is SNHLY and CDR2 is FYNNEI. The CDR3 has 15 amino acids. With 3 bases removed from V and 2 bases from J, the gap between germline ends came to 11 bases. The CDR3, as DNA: TGTGCCAGCAGTGATCAGGGAAGGGGCAATCAGCCCCAGCATTTT. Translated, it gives CASSDQGRGNQPQHF. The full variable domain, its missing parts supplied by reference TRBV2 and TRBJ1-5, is EPEVTQTPSHQVTQMGQEVILRCVPISNHLYFYWYRQILGQKVEFLVSFYNNEISEKSEIFDDQFSVERPDGSNFTLKIRSTKLEDSAMYFCASSDQGRGNQPQHFGDGTRLSIL.

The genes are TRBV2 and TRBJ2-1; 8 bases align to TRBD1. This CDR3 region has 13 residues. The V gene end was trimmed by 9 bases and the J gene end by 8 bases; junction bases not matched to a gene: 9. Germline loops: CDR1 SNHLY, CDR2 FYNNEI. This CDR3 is CASNRGELDEQFF. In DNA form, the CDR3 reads TGTGCCAGTAACAGGGGGGAGCTGGATGAGCAGTTCTTC.

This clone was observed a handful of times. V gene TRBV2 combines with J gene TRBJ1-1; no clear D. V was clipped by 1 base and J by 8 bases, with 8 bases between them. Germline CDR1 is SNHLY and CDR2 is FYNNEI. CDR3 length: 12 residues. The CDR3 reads CASSEGRLEAFF. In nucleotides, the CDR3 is TGTGCCAGCAGTGAAGGGAGGTTGGAAGCTTTCTTT.

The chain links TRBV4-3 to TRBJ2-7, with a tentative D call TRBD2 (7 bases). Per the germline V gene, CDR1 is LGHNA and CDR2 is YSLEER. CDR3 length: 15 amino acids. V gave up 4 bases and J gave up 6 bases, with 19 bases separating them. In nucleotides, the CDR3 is TGCGCCAGCAGCCCCTTGGGGGGGGGCGTCGGCGAGCAGTACTTC. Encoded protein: CASSPLGGGVGEQYF.

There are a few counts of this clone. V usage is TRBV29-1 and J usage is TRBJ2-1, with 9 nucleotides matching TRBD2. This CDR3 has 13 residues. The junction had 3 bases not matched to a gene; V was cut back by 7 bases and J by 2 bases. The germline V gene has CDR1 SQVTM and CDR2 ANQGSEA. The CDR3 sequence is CSGVAGAYNEQFF. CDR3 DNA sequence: TGCAGCGGGGTAGCGGGGGCCTACAATGAGCAGTTCTTC.

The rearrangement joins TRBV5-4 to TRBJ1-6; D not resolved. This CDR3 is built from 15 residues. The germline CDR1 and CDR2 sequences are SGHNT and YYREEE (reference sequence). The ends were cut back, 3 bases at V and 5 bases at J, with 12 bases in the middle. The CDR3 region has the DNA TGTGCCAGCAGCTATAGGACCGGGGATAATTCACCCCTCCACTTT. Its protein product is CASSYRTGDNSPLHF.

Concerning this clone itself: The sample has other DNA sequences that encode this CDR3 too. The CDR3 DNA reads as TGCGCCAGCAGCTTGCCCGGGAACACTGAAGCTTTCTTT. Protein: CASSLPGNTEAFF. The chain combines TRBV5-1 with TRBJ1-1; D unresolved. This CDR3 is 13 amino acids long. Germline V CDR1 and CDR2: SGHRS, YFSETQ. Between the trimmed V and J ends, which lost 1 base and 1 base, there was a span of 5 bases.

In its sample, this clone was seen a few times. CDR3 DNA sequence: TGTGCCAGCAGCTTGCGCAGGGACAGGGAGCAGTACTTC. It is translated as CASSLRRDREQYF. V usage is TRBV5-6 and J usage is TRBJ2-7, with TRBD1 identical over 8 bases. Germline CDR1 is SGHDT and CDR2 is YYEEEE. The CDR3 is made up of 13 amino acids. J was trimmed by 7 bases and V by 1 base; bases with no gene match: 4.

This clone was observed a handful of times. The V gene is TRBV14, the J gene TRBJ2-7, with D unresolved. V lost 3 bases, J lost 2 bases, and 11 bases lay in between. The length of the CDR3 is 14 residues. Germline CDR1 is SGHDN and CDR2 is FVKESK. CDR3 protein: CASSHGRRTYEQYF. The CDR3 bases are TGTGCCAGCAGCCACGGTAGGAGAACCTACGAGCAGTACTTC. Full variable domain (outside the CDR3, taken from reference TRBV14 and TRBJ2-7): EAGVTQFPSHSVIEKGQTVTLRCDPISGHDNLYWYRRVMGKEIKFLLHFVKESKQDESGMPNNRFLAERTGGTYSTLKVQPAELEDSGVYFCASSHGRRTYEQYFGPGTRLTVT.

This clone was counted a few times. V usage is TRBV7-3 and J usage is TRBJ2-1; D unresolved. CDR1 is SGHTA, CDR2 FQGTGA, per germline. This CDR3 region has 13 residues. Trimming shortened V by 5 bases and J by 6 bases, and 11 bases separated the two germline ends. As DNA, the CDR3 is TGTGCCAGCAGCAACCGCAACGGCAATGAGCAGTTCTTC. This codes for CASSNRNGNEQFF.

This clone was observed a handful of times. The CDR3 loop is CASSQDRGEEKLFF. DNA of the CDR3: TGCGCCAGCAGCCAGGACAGGGGAGAGGAAAAACTGTTTTTT. This chain links TRBV4-3 with TRBJ1-4; 9 positions match TRBD1. The ends lost 3 bases at V and 8 bases at J; junction bases unmatched: 4. This CDR3 spans 14 amino acids. Germline CDR1 is LGHNA and CDR2 is YSLEER.

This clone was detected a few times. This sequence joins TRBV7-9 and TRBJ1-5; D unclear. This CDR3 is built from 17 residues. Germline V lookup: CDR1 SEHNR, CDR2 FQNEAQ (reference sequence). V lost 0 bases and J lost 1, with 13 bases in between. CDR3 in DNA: TGTGCCAGCAGCTTAGCGCTCACGGGAGGGAGCAATCAGCCCCAGCATTTT. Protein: CASSLALTGGSNQPQHF.

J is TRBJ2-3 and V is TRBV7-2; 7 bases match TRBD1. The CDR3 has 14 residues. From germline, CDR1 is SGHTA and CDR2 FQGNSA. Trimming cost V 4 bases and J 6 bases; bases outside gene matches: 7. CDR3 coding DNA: TGTGCCAGCAGCTCATATAGGGGGCGGGATACGCAGTATTTT. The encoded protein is CASSSYRGRDTQYF.

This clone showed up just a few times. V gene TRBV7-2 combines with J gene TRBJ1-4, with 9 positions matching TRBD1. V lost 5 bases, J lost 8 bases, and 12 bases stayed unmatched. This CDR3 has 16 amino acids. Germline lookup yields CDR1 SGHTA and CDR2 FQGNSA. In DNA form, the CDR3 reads TGTGCCAGCAGCAAATGGACAGGGGCCACTCGAGAAAAACTGTTTTTT. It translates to CASSKWTGATREKLFF.

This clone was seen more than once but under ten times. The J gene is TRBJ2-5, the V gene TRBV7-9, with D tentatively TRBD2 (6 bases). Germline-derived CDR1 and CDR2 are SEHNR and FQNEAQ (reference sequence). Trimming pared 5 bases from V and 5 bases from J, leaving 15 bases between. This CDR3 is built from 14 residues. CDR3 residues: CASSSMGGPETQYF. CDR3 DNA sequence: TGTGCCAGCAGCAGTATGGGAGGTCCGGAGACCCAGTACTTC.

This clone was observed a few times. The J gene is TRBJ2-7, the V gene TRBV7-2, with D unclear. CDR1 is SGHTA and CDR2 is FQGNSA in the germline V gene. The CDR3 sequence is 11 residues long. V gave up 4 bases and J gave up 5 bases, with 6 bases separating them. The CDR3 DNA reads TGTGCCAGCAGCTCGTTTCACGAGCAGTACTTC. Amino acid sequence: CASSSFHEQYF.

Written as DNA, the CDR3 is TGCAGCGTTGTCTTGGGGCGCACTGAAGCTTTCTTT. It translates to CSVVLGRTEAFF. V gene TRBV29-1 combines with J gene TRBJ1-1, with D possibly being TRBD1 (5 bases). The CDR3 totals 12 residues. V lost 4 bases and J 4 bases, leaving 10 bases between the germline ends. The germline V gene encodes CDR1 SQVTM and CDR2 ANQGSEA.

CDR3 bases: TGTGCCAGCAGCTTAGTAGAGAGCTCCTACGAGCAGTACTTC. It codes for CASSLVESSYEQYF. This chain joins TRBV7-9 and TRBJ2-7; the D is unclear. This CDR3 region has 14 residues. Germline V gives CDR1 SEHNR, CDR2 FQNEAQ (reference sequence). V was cut by 1 base and J by 0 bases, with 7 bases left in between.

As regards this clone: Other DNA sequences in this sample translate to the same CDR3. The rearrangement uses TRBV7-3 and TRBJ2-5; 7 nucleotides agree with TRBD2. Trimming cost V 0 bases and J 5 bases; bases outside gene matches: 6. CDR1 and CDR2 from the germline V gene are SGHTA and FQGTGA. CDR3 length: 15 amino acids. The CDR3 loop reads CASSLTSSGGETQYF. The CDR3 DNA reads TGTGCCAGCAGCTTAACGTCTAGCGGTGGGGAGACCCAGTACTTC. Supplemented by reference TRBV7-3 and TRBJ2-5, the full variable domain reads GAGVSQTPSNKVTEKGKYVELRCDPISGHTALYWYRQSLGQGPEFLIYFQGTGAADDSGLPNDRFFAVRPEGSVSTLKIQRTERGDSAVYLCASSLTSSGGETQYFGPGTRLLVL.

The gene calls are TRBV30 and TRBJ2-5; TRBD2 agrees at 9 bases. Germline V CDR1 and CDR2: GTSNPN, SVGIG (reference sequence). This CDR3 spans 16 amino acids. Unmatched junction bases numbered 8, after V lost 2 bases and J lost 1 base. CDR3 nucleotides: TGTGCCTGGAGTAGGGGGCTAGCGGGACCCCAAGAGACCCAGTACTTC. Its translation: CAWSRGLAGPQETQYF.

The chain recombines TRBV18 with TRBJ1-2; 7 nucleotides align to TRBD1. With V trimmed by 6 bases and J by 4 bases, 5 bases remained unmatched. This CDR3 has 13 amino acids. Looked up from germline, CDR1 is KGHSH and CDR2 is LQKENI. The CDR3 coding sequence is TGTGCCAGCTCTACAGGGGCCCGCTATGGCTACACCTTC. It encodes CASSTGARYGYTF.

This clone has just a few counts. The CDR3 protein is CASSLGGRETQYF. CDR3 DNA sequence: TGTGCCAGCAGCTTGGGAGGGAGAGAGACCCAGTACTTC. V and J are TRBV5-6 and TRBJ2-5, with D possibly TRBD2 on 5 matching bases. This CDR3 is built from 13 residues. The germline V gene encodes CDR1 SGHDT and CDR2 YYEEEE. V gave up 0 bases and J gave up 4 bases, with 7 bases separating them.

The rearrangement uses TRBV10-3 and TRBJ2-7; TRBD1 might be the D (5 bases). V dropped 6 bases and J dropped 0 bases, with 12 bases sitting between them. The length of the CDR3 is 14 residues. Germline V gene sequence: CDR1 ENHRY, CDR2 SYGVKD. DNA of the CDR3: TGTGCCATCAGGGGTCAGGGAAGCTCCTACGAGCAGTACTTC. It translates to CAIRGQGSSYEQYF.